This is a list of T cell receptor beta chains from one sample in a study of cytomegalovirus exposure and HLA in healthy donors. The data were produced by immunoSEQ multiplex PCR, yet TCRdb's version contains in-frame clones alone and is incomplete. The sample lists some 68,000 clones; more than 95% were seen once. The sequenced material came from PBMCs. These receptor sequences come from a man aged 18 to 29 in good health and CMV-seronegative. Both conserved end residues are part of each CDR3. Fields, in order: clone size, V gene, J gene, D gene, CDR3 protein, CDR3 DNA. A D gene is named only where the DNA matches it firmly. Size values are once, few and many counts, or a class for expanded clones, and some rows have none.

>-|TRBV9|TRBJ2-1|-
CASSVVGGSSYNEQFF
TGTGCCAGCAGCGTAGTTGGGGGGAGCTCCTACAATGAGCAGTTCTTC
>-|TRBV9|TRBJ2-1|TRBD1
CASSVALGGQGANEQFF
TGTGCCAGCAGCGTAGCCTTAGGGGGACAGGGGGCTAATGAGCAGTTCTTC
>-|TRBV28|TRBJ2-7|-
CASSLIGPTYEQYF
TGTGCCAGCAGTTTAATCGGTCCCACCTACGAGCAGTACTTC
>once|TRBV2|TRBJ2-6|TRBD1
CASRPGQVGANVLTF
TGTGCCAGCAGGCCCGGACAGGTCGGGGCCAACGTCCTGACTTTC
>-|TRBV7-8|TRBJ1-5|-
CASSLFLYRGGGQPQHF
TGTGCCAGCAGCTTATTCCTTTACCGGGGGGGTGGACAGCCCCAGCATTTT
>-|TRBV2|TRBJ1-2|TRBD1
CASSVTGQGQYGYTF
TGTGCCAGCAGTGTTACAGGACAGGGTCAATATGGCTACACCTTC
>-|TRBV27|TRBJ2-1|-
CASSQTGELFF
TGTGCCAGCAGTCAAACGGGAGAGCTGTTCTTC
>once|TRBV6-5|TRBJ2-5|TRBD2
CASSYSGTSGRETQYF
TGTGCCAGCAGTTACTCCGGGACTAGCGGGAGAGAGACCCAGTACTTC
>once|TRBV30|TRBJ1-4|-
CAWSVQVRDEKLFF
TGTGCCTGGAGTGTACAGGTCCGGGATGAAAAACTGTTTTTT
>-|TRBV9|TRBJ1-3|-
CASSPSGGGYSSGNTIYF
TGTGCCAGCAGCCCCTCGGGAGGGGGGTACAGCTCTGGAAACACCATATATTTT
>-|TRBV10-3|TRBJ1-2|-
CATLTANYGYTF
TGTGCCACCTTGACAGCTAACTATGGCTACACCTTC
>-|TRBV7-2|TRBJ1-2|TRBD1
CASEDRAKGYGYTF
TGTGCCAGCGAGGACAGGGCGAAGGGCTATGGCTACACCTTC
>-|TRBV9|TRBJ2-5|TRBD1
CASSDGQGAWETQYF
TGTGCCAGCAGCGATGGACAGGGGGCATGGGAGACCCAGTACTTC
>once|TRBV6-6|TRBJ1-2|-
CASLYRVAYGYTF
TGTGCCAGCTTGTACAGGGTTGCGTATGGCTACACCTTC
>-|TRBV15|TRBJ1-6|TRBD1
CATSSPGQGAPNSPLHF
TGTGCCACCAGCAGTCCGGGACAGGGGGCCCCGAATTCACCCCTCCACTTT